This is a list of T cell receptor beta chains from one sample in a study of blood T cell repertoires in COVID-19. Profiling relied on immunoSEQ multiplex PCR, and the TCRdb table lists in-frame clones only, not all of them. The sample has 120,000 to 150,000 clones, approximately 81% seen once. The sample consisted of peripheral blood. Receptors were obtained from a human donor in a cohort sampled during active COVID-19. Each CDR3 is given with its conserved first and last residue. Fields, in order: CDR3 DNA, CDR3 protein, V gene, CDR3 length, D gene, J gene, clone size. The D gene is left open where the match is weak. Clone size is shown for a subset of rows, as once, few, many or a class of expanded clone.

DNA: TGTGCCAGCAGCCAGGATATCAGGGGATACGGCACTGAAGCTTTCTTT; CDR3: CASSQDIRGYGTEAFF; V: TRBV3-1/TRBV3-2; length: 16; D: .; J: TRBJ1-1; size: .
DNA: TGCGCCAAAGCCCGCGGGGGCCATGAGCAGTTCTTC; CDR3: CAKARGGHEQFF; V: TRBV23-1; length: 12; D: .; J: TRBJ2-1; size: .
DNA: TGTGCCAGCAGTTACTCGATCGTCTCCCAGGGAGAAAAACTGTTTTTT; CDR3: CASSYSIVSQGEKLFF; V: TRBV6-5; length: 16; D: .; J: TRBJ1-4; size: .
DNA: TGTGCCAGCAGTCTAGGGACAGACAATGAGCAGTTCTTC; CDR3: CASSLGTDNEQFF; V: TRBV6-5; length: 13; D: TRBD1; J: TRBJ2-1; size: .
DNA: TGTGCCAGCACTCGTAGCGGGGGGCAGTACGAGCAGTACTTC; CDR3: CASTRSGGQYEQYF; V: TRBV6-5; length: 14; D: TRBD2; J: TRBJ2-7; size: .
DNA: TGTGCCAGCACCCCCTGGGGGCAGACAAACACCGGGGAGCTGTTTTTT; CDR3: CASTPWGQTNTGELFF; V: TRBV6-2/TRBV6-3; length: 16; D: .; J: TRBJ2-2; size: .
DNA: TGCAGCGTTAAATGGGACTCCCGCCGATCAGATACGCAGTATTTT; CDR3: CSVKWDSRRSDTQYF; V: TRBV29-1; length: 15; D: .; J: TRBJ2-3; size: .
DNA: TGTGCCAGCAGCCCGGGGGGGGCCGCCTACGAGCAGTACTTC; CDR3: CASSPGGAAYEQYF; V: TRBV7-2; length: 14; D: TRBD2; J: TRBJ2-7; size: .
DNA: TGTGCCAGCAGCTTGGTGCGGGGGGGCTACAATGAGCAGTTCTTC; CDR3: CASSLVRGGYNEQFF; V: TRBV5-5; length: 15; D: TRBD2; J: TRBJ2-1; size: few
DNA: TGTGCCAGCAGTGAAGTGACTAATCAGCCCCAGCATTTT; CDR3: CASSEVTNQPQHF; V: TRBV2; length: 13; D: .; J: TRBJ1-5; size: once
DNA: TGTGCCAGCTCACCACAGGGGGCCTACGAGCAGTACTTC; CDR3: CASSPQGAYEQYF; V: TRBV18; length: 13; D: .; J: TRBJ2-7; size: few
DNA: TGTGCCAGCAGCGTTTCGACAGGGCCCAGGGGCTATGGCTACACCTTC; CDR3: CASSVSTGPRGYGYTF; V: TRBV9; length: 16; D: TRBD1; J: TRBJ1-2; size: .
DNA: TGTGCCAGCGGATCCGGACAGGGAGTTAGAGCTTTCTTT; CDR3: CASGSGQGVRAFF; V: TRBV18; length: 13; D: TRBD1; J: TRBJ1-1; size: .
DNA: TGTGCCAGCAGCTTGGCTATCACAGGGGGTGATGAAGCTTTCTTT; CDR3: CASSLAITGGDEAFF; V: TRBV5-8; length: 15; D: TRBD1; J: TRBJ1-1; size: .
DNA: TGTGCCAGCAGCGTAGTTGGGCAGAATGAGCAGTTCTTC; CDR3: CASSVVGQNEQFF; V: TRBV9; length: 13; D: .; J: TRBJ2-1; size: .
DNA: TGTGCCAGCAGCTTAGACAGGGGGCTCGGAGAGACCCAGTACTTC; CDR3: CASSLDRGLGETQYF; V: TRBV7-8; length: 15; D: TRBD1; J: TRBJ2-5; size: .
DNA: TGTGCCAGCAGCTTATCCAGGGGCAGAGATTTCTATGGCTACACCTTC; CDR3: CASSLSRGRDFYGYTF; V: TRBV7-2; length: 16; D: .; J: TRBJ1-2; size: .
DNA: TGTGCCAGCAGCGCCGGGACAGGGAGCTACAATGAGCAGTTCTTC; CDR3: CASSAGTGSYNEQFF; V: TRBV5-6; length: 15; D: TRBD1; J: TRBJ2-1; size: .
DNA: TGTGCCAGCAGTTTCCCGGGAGCCTCTGGAAACACCATATATTTT; CDR3: CASSFPGASGNTIYF; V: TRBV28; length: 15; D: .; J: TRBJ1-3; size: .
DNA: TGTGCCAGCAGTTACTTGGGGGGTCAGCCCCAGCATTTT; CDR3: CASSYLGGQPQHF; V: TRBV6-2/TRBV6-3; length: 13; D: .; J: TRBJ1-5; size: .
DNA: TGTGCCAGCAGCTTAGCGCGAGACACTGCCTACAATGAGCAGTTCTTC; CDR3: CASSLARDTAYNEQFF; V: TRBV7-4; length: 16; D: .; J: TRBJ2-1; size: .
DNA: TGTGCCAGCAGCATACAGGACATGAACACTGAAGCTTTCTTT; CDR3: CASSIQDMNTEAFF; V: TRBV7-2; length: 14; D: .; J: TRBJ1-1; size: .
DNA: TGCAGCGTTGGACACGGGGTCACCGGGGAGCTGTTTTTT; CDR3: CSVGHGVTGELFF; V: TRBV29-1; length: 13; D: .; J: TRBJ2-2; size: .
DNA: TGTGCCAGCAGCCGGAATTCACCCCTCCACTTT; CDR3: CASSRNSPLHF; V: TRBV7-9; length: 11; D: .; J: TRBJ1-6; size: .
DNA: TGTGCCAGCACCGGGACAGGGTCCTACTATGGCTACACCTTC; CDR3: CASTGTGSYYGYTF; V: TRBV2; length: 14; D: TRBD1; J: TRBJ1-2; size: few
DNA: TGTGCCAGCTCCTTGGTCGGCAGGGGTACAGAGACCCAGTACTTC; CDR3: CASSLVGRGTETQYF; V: TRBV5-8; length: 15; D: .; J: TRBJ2-5; size: .
DNA: TGTGCCATCAGTGGACTCGACAGGGGTGTAACCGGGGAGCTGTTTTTT; CDR3: CAISGLDRGVTGELFF; V: TRBV10-3; length: 16; D: TRBD1; J: TRBJ2-2; size: .